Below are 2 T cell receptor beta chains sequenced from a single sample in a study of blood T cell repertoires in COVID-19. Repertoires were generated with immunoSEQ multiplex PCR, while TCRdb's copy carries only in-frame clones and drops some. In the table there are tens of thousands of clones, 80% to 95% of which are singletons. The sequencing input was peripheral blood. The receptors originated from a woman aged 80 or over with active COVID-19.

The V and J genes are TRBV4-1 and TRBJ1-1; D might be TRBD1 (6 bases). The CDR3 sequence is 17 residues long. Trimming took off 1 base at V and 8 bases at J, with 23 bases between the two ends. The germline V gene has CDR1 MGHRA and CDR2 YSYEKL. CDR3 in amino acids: CASSQVVVKGVSVEAFF. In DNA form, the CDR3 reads TGCGCCAGCAGCCAAGTAGTCGTTAAGGGGGTCTCTGTGGAAGCTTTCTTT.

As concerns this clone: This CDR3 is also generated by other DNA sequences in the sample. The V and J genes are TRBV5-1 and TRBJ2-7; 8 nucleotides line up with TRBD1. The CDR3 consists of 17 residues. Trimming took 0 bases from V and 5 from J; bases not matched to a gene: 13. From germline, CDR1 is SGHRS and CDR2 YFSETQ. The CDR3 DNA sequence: TGCGCCAGCAGCTTGGTTCCAAGGGTCTTACAGGGGGACGAGCAGTACTTC. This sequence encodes CASSLVPRVLQGDEQYF.